This paragraph reports one T cell receptor beta chain. This sample is drawn from a study of blood T cell repertoires in COVID-19. Across the study: The analysed material was cDNA or gDNA that came from T cells, B-cell-depleted T cells, or PBMCs.

Assay: immunoSEQ multiplex PCR; the TCRdb copy retains only in-frame clones and omits some. The sample lists some 200,000 clones; about 79% were seen once. The V end was cut by 1 base, the J end by 1 base, with 7 bases between. The germline V gene has CDR1 SEHNR and CDR2 FQNEAQ (reference sequence). This CDR3 is built from 15 residues. The chain employs TRBV7-9 and TRBJ1-4, with D unresolved. The TCR originated in a human donor in a cohort sampled during active COVID-19. The sample comprised peripheral blood. As DNA, the CDR3 is TGTGCCAGCAGCTTAGACGGAGGAACTAATGAAAAACTGTTTTTT. Translated, it gives CASSLDGGTNEKLFF.